A single sample gave rise to the 12 T cell receptor beta chains below, sequenced in a study of cytomegalovirus exposure and HLA in healthy donors listed by TCRdb under 2017. The library was generated by the immunoSEQ multiplex PCR assay. Drawn from immuneACCESS, this table holds only the in-frame rearrangements with V and J called that TCRdb kept. Clones are partly lost; checked studies trace under half to an unresolved V gene and leave the rest unexplained. The table for this sample lists more than 85,000 clones; approximately 93% of them were counted only once. The ten largest account for 1.1% of the sample. The sequenced sample consisted of PBMCs. All receptors come from a woman between 25 and 40 years old in good health and CMV-seropositive.

The chain recombines TRBV5-1 with TRBJ2-7; tentatively, D is TRBD1 (5 bases). The length of the CDR3 is 14 residues. CDR1 and CDR2 from the germline V gene are SGHRS and YFSETQ. Trimming cost V 3 bases and J 3 bases, with 13 bases left between them. CDR3 sequence (DNA): TGCGCCAGCAGCTCATCTTCAGGGTACTACGAGCAGTACTTC. Its protein is CASSSSSGYYEQYF.

V is TRBV18 and J is TRBJ2-1; TRBD1 matches 8 bases. The CDR3 runs 17 residues. Trimming took 0 bases from V and 2 from J; bases not matched to a gene: 6. Germline CDR1 and CDR2: KGHSH and LQKENI. The CDR3 sequence: CASSPPTGQGAYNEQFF. CDR3 DNA: TGTGCCAGCTCACCACCGACAGGACAGGGAGCCTACAATGAGCAGTTCTTC.

The chain joins TRBV2 to TRBJ1-1; 7 positions agree with TRBD1. J was trimmed by 4 bases and V by 8 bases; bases with no gene match: 4. The CDR3 consists of 12 residues. Germline CDR1 is SNHLY and CDR2 is FYNNEI. The CDR3 DNA reads TGTGCCAGCGCACAGGGGATCACTGAAGCTTTCTTT. This gives the protein CASAQGITEAFF.

This chain connects TRBV13 to TRBJ1-3, with D unresolved. V lost 0 bases to trimming and J lost 3 bases, with 15 bases between them. This CDR3 spans 17 amino acids. CDR1 is PRHDT and CDR2 is FYEKMQ in the germline V gene (reference sequence). The CDR3 loop reads CASSLGGPGRSGNTIYF. DNA of the CDR3: TGTGCCAGCAGCTTAGGTGGTCCGGGAAGGAGTGGAAACACCATATATTTT.

The gene calls are TRBV6-1 and TRBJ2-1; TRBD2 matches 8 bases. This CDR3 region has 14 residues. V lost 7 bases, J lost 8 bases, and 10 bases stayed unmatched. From germline, CDR1 is MNHNS and CDR2 SASEGT. As DNA, the CDR3 is TGTGCCAGCAATCTTGCGGGAGGTAACTATGAGCAGTTCTTC. This sequence encodes CASNLAGGNYEQFF.

The V call is TRBV5-1, the J call TRBJ2-7, with D possibly TRBD1 on 6 matching bases. This CDR3 has 16 amino acids. Germline lookup yields CDR1 SGHRS and CDR2 YFSETQ. Deletions cut 0 bases from V and 5 bases from J, with 18 bases between. CDR3 loop: CASSLGDRLLGNEQYF. CDR3 DNA sequence: TGCGCCAGCAGCTTGGGCGACAGGCTCCTGGGCAACGAGCAGTACTTC.

V usage is TRBV4-2 and J usage is TRBJ2-7; 7 bases line up with TRBD1. The CDR3 has 15 amino acids. Germline V gives CDR1 LGHNA, CDR2 YNFKEQ. Unmatched junction bases numbered 4, after V lost 2 bases and J lost 0 bases. The CDR3, as DNA: TGTGCCAGCAGCCAACTACGGACAGGCTCCTACGAGCAGTACTTC. Encoded protein: CASSQLRTGSYEQYF.

This sequence joins TRBV19 and TRBJ1-1; 7 bases agree with TRBD1. V shed 4 bases, J shed 1 base, and the junction held 12 bases outside the gene matches. The CDR3 covers 17 residues. Germline assignment: CDR1 LNHDA and CDR2 SQIVND (reference sequence). The CDR3 DNA reads as TGTGCCAGTAGTAACGGTTGGACAGGAGGGACGAACACTGAAGCTTTCTTT. This gives the protein CASSNGWTGGTNTEAFF. The whole variable domain, remainder taken from reference TRBV19 and TRBJ1-1, is DGGITQSPKYLFRKEGQNVTLSCEQNLNHDAMYWYRQDPGQGLRLIYYSQIVNDFQKGDIAEGYSVSREKKESFPLTVTSAQKNPTAFYLCASSNGWTGGTNTEAFFGQGTRLTVV.

This chain uses TRBV7-2 with TRBJ2-4; D ambiguous. Germline CDR1 SGHTA, CDR2 FQGNSA. V lost 1 base and J lost 4, with 11 bases in between. The CDR3 loop spans 15 amino acids. CDR3 residues: CASSLGRPLKNIQYF. CDR3 bases: TGTGCCAGCAGCTTAGGCAGGCCTTTAAAAAACATTCAGTACTTC.

Only one count was recorded for this clone. This sequence joins TRBV27 and TRBJ2-1, with D uncertain. Germline V CDR1 and CDR2: MNHEY, SMNVEV (reference sequence). The CDR3 totals 15 residues. V was pared by 8 bases and J by 0 bases, with 14 bases between. The CDR3 bases are TGTGCCAGCGGGCTGTCTACCTACTCCTACAATGAGCAGTTCTTC. Protein sequence: CASGLSTYSYNEQFF.

The chain combines TRBV11-2 with TRBJ2-1, with TRBD2 identical over 8 bases. The germline V gene encodes CDR1 SGHAT and CDR2 FQNNGV. V trimming: 6 bases; J trimming: 3 bases; junction bases outside the gene matches: 7. The CDR3 is made up of 15 amino acids. CDR3 sequence (DNA): TGTGCCAGCAGTAGCGGGGTAAATTTCTACAATGAGCAGTTCTTC. Its translation: CASSSGVNFYNEQFF.

A single count supports this clone. The V and J genes are TRBV19 and TRBJ2-3; maybe TRBD1 (5 bases). The V end lost 1 base, the J end lost 3 bases, and 14 bases lay between the germline ends. Germline CDR1 is LNHDA and CDR2 is SQIVND (reference sequence). The CDR3 length is 16 residues. The CDR3 loop reads CASSIAPQGGTDTQYF. CDR3 sequence (DNA): TGTGCCAGTAGTATAGCCCCGCAGGGTGGTACAGATACGCAGTATTTT.